This TCR beta chain was sequenced for a study of cytomegalovirus exposure and HLA in healthy donors. Using immunoSEQ multiplex PCR, the repertoire was profiled, and TCRdb retains in-frame clones only, with some absent. The repertoire includes approximately 270,000 clones, 87% of them detected once, and around 12% sits in the top ten. The receptor comes from a man aged 18 to 35 in good health and CMV-seropositive. The sequenced material came from PBMCs.

Here the CDR3 DNA reads TGCGCCAGCAGCCAAGATTCTGGGGGCAGGGTTCAGCCCCAGCATTTT. Encoded protein: CASSQDSGGRVQPQHF. The chain employs TRBV4-1 and TRBJ1-5; a weak D match, TRBD1 (6 bases). Trimming left V 0 bases short and J 6 bases short, with 15 bases between. The CDR3 runs 16 residues. From germline, CDR1 is MGHRA and CDR2 YSYEKL.